Each of the 5 T cell receptor beta chains below was sequenced from the same sample in a study of cytomegalovirus exposure and HLA in healthy donors. Produced via immunoSEQ multiplex PCR; TCRdb's table is partial and in-frame only. The table records 130,000 to 150,000 clones, roughly 89% of them present only once. Sequenced sample: PBMCs. These receptors were obtained from a woman younger than 35 in good health and CMV-seropositive.

The rearrangement links TRBV2 to TRBJ1-5, with TRBD1 identical over 9 bases. With V trimmed by 5 bases and J by 0 bases, 8 bases remained unmatched. Per germline, CDR1 SNHLY and CDR2 FYNNEI. The CDR3 length is 17 residues. CDR3: CASSLGNRGLSNQPQHF. In nucleotides, the CDR3 is TGTGCCAGCAGTCTTGGAAACAGGGGGCTTAGCAATCAGCCCCAGCATTTT. The full variable domain, completed using reference TRBV2 and TRBJ1-5, is EPEVTQTPSHQVTQMGQEVILRCVPISNHLYFYWYRQILGQKVEFLVSFYNNEISEKSEIFDDQFSVERPDGSNFTLKIRSTKLEDSAMYFCASSLGNRGLSNQPQHFGDGTRLSIL.

The chain recombines TRBV14 with TRBJ1-6; D gene ambiguous. Germline values: CDR1 SGHDN, CDR2 FVKESK. The ends were cut back, 1 base at V and 2 bases at J, with 12 bases in the middle. The CDR3 totals 17 residues. CDR3 sequence (DNA): TGTGCCAGCAGCCAAGTCGAGGGTGCAACCTATAATTCACCCCTCCACTTT. It codes for CASSQVEGATYNSPLHF.

V is TRBV9 and J is TRBJ1-4, with TRBD1 matching over 7 bases. Germline V gene data show CDR1 as SGDLS and CDR2 as YYNGEE. Trimming took 0 bases from V and 4 from J; bases not matched to a gene: 6. There are 16 residues in the CDR3. For the CDR3, the DNA is TGTGCCAGCAGCGTAGAGGGGGCGGCCTATAATGAAAAACTGTTTTTT. Translating gives CASSVEGAAYNEKLFF.

This clone was seen a handful of times. This chain uses TRBV19 with TRBJ1-1; no reliable D call. The CDR3 runs 15 residues. CDR1 is LNHDA, CDR2 SQIVND, per germline (reference sequence). Trimming pared 4 bases from V and 1 base from J, leaving 13 bases between. The CDR3 loop is CASSSPPRGNTEAFF. The CDR3 DNA reads TGTGCCAGTAGTAGCCCTCCCCGAGGGAACACTGAAGCTTTCTTT.

The chain employs TRBV4-3 and TRBJ1-1; D not resolved. V lost 2 bases and J 6 bases, leaving 13 bases between the germline ends. The germline V gene encodes CDR1 LGHNA and CDR2 YSLEER. CDR3 length: 14 residues. The CDR3 here is CASSQTNTPAEAFF. The CDR3 DNA reads TGCGCCAGCAGCCAAACAAATACCCCCGCTGAAGCTTTCTTT.